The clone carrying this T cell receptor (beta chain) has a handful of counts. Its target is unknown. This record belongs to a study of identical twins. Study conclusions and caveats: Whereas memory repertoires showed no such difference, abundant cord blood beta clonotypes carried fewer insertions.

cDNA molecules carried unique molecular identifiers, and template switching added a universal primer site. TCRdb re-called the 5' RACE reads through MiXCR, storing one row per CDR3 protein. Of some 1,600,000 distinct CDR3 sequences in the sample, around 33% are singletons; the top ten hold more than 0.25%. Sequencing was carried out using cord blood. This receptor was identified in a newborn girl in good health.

The CDR3 reads CASSLRLAAQTQYF. CDR3 coding DNA: TGTGCCAGCAGCTTACGACTAGCGGCCCAGACGCAGTATTTT. The chain has TRBV7-8 and TRBJ2-3; 9 nucleotides agree with TRBD2. V shed 2 bases and J 9 bases; nucleotides not matched to a gene: 6. CDR3 length equals 14 residues. CDR1 and CDR2 (germline): SGHVS, FQNEAQ.